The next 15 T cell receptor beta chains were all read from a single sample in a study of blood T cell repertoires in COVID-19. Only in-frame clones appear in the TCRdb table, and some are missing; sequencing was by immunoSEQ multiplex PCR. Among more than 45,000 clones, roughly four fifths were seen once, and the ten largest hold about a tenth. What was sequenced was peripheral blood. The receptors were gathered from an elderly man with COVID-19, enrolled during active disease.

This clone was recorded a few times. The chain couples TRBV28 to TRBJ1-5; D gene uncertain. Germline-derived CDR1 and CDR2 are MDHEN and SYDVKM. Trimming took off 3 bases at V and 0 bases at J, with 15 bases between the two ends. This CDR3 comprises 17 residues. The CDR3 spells CASSFNMGGVSNQPQHF. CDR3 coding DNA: TGTGCCAGCAGTTTTAATATGGGAGGCGTTAGCAATCAGCCCCAGCATTTT. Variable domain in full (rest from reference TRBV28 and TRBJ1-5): DVKVTQSSRYLVKRTGEKVFLECVQDMDHENMFWYRQDPGLGLRLIYFSYDVKMKEKGDIPEGYSVSREKKERFSLILESASTNQTSMYLCASSFNMGGVSNQPQHFGDGTRLSIL.

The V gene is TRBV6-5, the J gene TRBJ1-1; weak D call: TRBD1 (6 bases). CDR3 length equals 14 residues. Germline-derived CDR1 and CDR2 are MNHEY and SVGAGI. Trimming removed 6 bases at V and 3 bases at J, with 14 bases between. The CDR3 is CASRGGVRDTEAFF. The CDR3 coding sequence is TGTGCCAGCAGAGGGGGGGTAAGGGACACTGAAGCTTTCTTT.

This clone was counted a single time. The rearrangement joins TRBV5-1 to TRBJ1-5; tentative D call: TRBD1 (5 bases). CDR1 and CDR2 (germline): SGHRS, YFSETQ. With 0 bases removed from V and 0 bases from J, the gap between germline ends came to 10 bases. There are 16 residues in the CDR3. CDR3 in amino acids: CASSLGGQYSNQPQHF. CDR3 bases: TGCGCCAGCAGCTTGGGTGGACAATATAGCAATCAGCCCCAGCATTTT.

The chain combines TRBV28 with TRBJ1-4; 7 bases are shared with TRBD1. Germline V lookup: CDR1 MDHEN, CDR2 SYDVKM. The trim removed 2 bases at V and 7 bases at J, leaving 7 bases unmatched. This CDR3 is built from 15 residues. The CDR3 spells CASSLPSGGAEKLFF. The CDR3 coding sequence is TGTGCCAGCAGTTTACCATCAGGGGGTGCTGAAAAACTGTTTTTT.

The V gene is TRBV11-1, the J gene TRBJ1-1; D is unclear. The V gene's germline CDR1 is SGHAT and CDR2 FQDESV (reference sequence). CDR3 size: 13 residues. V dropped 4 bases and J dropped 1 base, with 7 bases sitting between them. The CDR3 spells CASSWGENTEAFF. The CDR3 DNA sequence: TGTGCCAGCAGCTGGGGAGAGAACACTGAAGCTTTCTTT.

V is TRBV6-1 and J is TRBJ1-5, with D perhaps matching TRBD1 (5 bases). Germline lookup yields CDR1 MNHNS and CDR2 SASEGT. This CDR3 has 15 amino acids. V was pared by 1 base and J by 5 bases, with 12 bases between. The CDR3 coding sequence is TGTGCCAGCAGTGAAGGCCAGGGATTCGATCAGCCCCAGCATTTT. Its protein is CASSEGQGFDQPQHF.

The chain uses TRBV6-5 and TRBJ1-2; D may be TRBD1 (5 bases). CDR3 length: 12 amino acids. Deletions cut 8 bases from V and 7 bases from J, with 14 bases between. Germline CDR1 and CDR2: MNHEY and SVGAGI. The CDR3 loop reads CASWRGSGGYTF. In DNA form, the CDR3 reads TGTGCCAGCTGGCGGGGGTCGGGTGGCTACACCTTC.

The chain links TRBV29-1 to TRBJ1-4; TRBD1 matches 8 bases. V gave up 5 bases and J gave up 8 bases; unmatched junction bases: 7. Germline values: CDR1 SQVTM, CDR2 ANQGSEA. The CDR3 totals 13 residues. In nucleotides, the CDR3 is TGCAGCGTTTGGTCAGGGGGCCAGGAAAAACTGTTTTTT. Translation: CSVWSGGQEKLFF.

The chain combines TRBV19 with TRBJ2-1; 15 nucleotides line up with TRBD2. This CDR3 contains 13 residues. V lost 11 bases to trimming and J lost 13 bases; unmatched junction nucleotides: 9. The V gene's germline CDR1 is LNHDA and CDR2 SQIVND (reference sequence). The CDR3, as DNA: TGTGCCCTAGGGGGACTAGCGGGAGGAGAACAGTTCTTC. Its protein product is CALGGLAGGEQFF.

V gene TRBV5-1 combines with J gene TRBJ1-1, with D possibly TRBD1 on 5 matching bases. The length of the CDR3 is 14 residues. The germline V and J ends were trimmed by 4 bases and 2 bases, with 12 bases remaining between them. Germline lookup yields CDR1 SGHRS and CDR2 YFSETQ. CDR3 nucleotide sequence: TGCGCCAGCAGCCTCCAGGGATATAACACTGAAGCTTTCTTT. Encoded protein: CASSLQGYNTEAFF.

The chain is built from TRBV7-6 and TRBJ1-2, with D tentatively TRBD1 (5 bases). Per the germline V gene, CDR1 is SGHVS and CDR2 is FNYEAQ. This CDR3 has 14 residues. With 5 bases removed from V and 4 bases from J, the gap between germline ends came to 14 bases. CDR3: CASSPEQVFYGYTF. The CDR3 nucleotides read TGTGCCAGCAGCCCTGAACAGGTGTTCTATGGCTACACCTTC.

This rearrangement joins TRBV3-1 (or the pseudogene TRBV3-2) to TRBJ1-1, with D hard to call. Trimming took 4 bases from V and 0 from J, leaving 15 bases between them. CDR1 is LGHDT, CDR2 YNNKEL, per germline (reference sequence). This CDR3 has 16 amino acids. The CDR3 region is CASSREAAIMNTEAFF. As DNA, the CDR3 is TGTGCCAGCAGCCGGGAGGCGGCAATCATGAACACTGAAGCTTTCTTT.

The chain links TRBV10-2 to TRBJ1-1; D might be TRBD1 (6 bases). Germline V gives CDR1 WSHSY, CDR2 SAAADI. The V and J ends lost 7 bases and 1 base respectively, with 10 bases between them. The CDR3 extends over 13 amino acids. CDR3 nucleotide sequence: TGCGCCAGCACCCGGACAGCGAACACTGAAGCTTTCTTT. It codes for CASTRTANTEAFF.

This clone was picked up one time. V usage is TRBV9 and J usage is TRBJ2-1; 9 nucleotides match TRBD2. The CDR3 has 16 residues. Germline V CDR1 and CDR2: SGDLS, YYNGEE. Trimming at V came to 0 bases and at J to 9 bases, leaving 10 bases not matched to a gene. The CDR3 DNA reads TGTGCCAGCAGCGTAGTTGGGTCTAGCGGGATTCGTGAGCAGTTCTTC. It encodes CASSVVGSSGIREQFF.

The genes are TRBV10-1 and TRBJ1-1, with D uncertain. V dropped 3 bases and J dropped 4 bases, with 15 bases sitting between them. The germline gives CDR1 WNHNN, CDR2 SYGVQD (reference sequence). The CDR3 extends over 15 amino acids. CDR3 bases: TGCGCCAGCAGTGAAGAGGGTAGGTTGGGCACTGAAGCTTTCTTT. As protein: CASSEEGRLGTEAFF.